Below, 6 T cell receptor beta chains from the same sample are listed, as sequenced in a study of spatial heterogeneity in lung cancer. Time point noted: sample taken at primary tumor resection. Researchers sequenced whole RNA taken from tumor, nontumor lung or frozen PBMC without sorting. TCRdb re-analysed the 5' RACE reads in MiXCR, keeping a single row per CDR3 protein. The sample lists around 10,000 distinct CDR3 sequences, 3% to 4.5% seen once, with approximately 8% in the top ten. The source was normal lung tissue next to the tumor, collected at surgery. These receptor sequences come from a male donor with early-stage non-small cell lung cancer.

This clonotype ranks as medium-sized. The rearrangement joins TRBV12-3 or TRBV12-4 to TRBJ1-5; 11 nucleotides align to TRBD1. J was trimmed by 3 bases and V by 5 bases; bases with no gene match: 6. The CDR3 is 16 residues long. The CDR3 protein is CASSGQGARVNQPQHF. The CDR3 DNA follows: TGTGCCAGCAGTGGACAGGGGGCGCGAGTCAATCAGCCCCAGCATTTT.

This clonotype was detected ten times or more. The chain employs TRBV6-5 and TRBJ1-2, with 7 bases lining up with TRBD1. The CDR3 is made up of 15 amino acids. The trim removed 5 bases at V and 7 bases at J, leaving 13 bases unmatched. Germline V CDR1 and CDR2: MNHEY, SVGAGI. The CDR3 sequence: CASSATKEGAGGYTF. CDR3 bases: TGTGCCAGCAGTGCCACTAAAGAGGGGGCTGGTGGCTACACCTTC.

This clonotype appeared many times. This chain joins TRBV5-4 and TRBJ1-1, with a weak D call TRBD1 (6 bases). The germline V gene encodes CDR1 SGHNT and CDR2 YYREEE (reference sequence). The CDR3 is 16 residues long. Trimming stripped 0 bases from V and 1 base from J, with 13 bases between. CDR3 in amino acids: CASSLGGGGPNTEAFF. The DNA for the CDR3 is TGTGCCAGCAGCTTGGGAGGCGGGGGCCCGAACACTGAAGCTTTCTTT.

This sequence joins TRBV6-2 or TRBV6-3 and TRBJ1-2, with D possibly matching TRBD1 (5 bases). This CDR3 region has 13 residues. Germline CDR1 MNHEY, CDR2 SVGEGT. V shed 7 bases and J shed 4 bases, with 13 bases lying between them. This CDR3 reads CASIKDKSYGYTF. Written as DNA, the CDR3 is TGTGCCAGCATCAAGGACAAATCCTATGGCTACACCTTC.

Many counts were recorded for this clonotype. The J gene is TRBJ1-6, the V gene TRBV6-5; D gene unclear. The CDR3 spans 18 residues. The V gene lost 0 bases and the J gene lost 3 bases, with 15 bases spanning the gap. Germline CDR1 reads MNHEY; CDR2 reads SVGAGI. The CDR3 is CASSYSGLRRDYNSPLHF. CDR3 bases: TGTGCCAGCAGTTACTCGGGGTTGCGTAGGGACTATAATTCACCCCTCCACTTT.

This sequence joins TRBV6-6 and TRBJ1-4; D is ambiguous. The ends were cut back, 2 bases at V and 0 bases at J, with 13 bases in the middle. This CDR3 is built from 17 residues. Germline values: CDR1 MNHNY, CDR2 SVGAGI (reference sequence). CDR3 in DNA: TGTGCCAGCAGTTACCGGGGAGGGATGGCAACTAATGAAAAACTGTTTTTT. Its translation: CASSYRGGMATNEKLFF.